The 28 T cell receptor beta chains presented below share a single source sample, sequenced in a study of cytomegalovirus exposure and HLA in healthy donors. PCR amplification relied on 60 Vbeta primers (plus 13 Jbeta primers). Profiling relied on immunoSEQ multiplex PCR, and the TCRdb table lists in-frame clones only, not all of them. The sample has under 150,000 clones; roughly four fifths are singletons. The source material was PBMCs. The receptors come from a female donor in good health and CMV-seropositive.

The chain combines TRBV6-1 with TRBJ1-5, with D tentatively TRBD1 (5 bases). The CDR3 has 15 residues. Germline V gives CDR1 MNHNS, CDR2 SASEGT. Between the trimmed V and J ends, which lost 6 bases and 0 bases, there was a span of 12 bases. The CDR3: CASRGLYYSNQPQHF. The CDR3 DNA sequence: TGTGCCAGCAGGGGACTGTATTATAGCAATCAGCCCCAGCATTTT.

J is TRBJ2-7 and V is TRBV10-3; 9 bases line up with TRBD2. From germline, CDR1 is ENHRY and CDR2 SYGVKD. This CDR3 region has 14 residues. With 6 bases clipped from V and 5 bases from J, the junction kept 8 bases outside the gene matches. The CDR3 reads CAIRDGTSTDEQYF. The CDR3 region has the DNA TGTGCCATCAGAGACGGGACTAGCACCGACGAGCAGTACTTC.

The rearrangement uses TRBV7-2 and TRBJ2-2, with D uncertain. V was trimmed by 2 bases and J by 1 base, leaving 8 bases between them. Germline CDR1 reads SGHTA; CDR2 reads FQGNSA. The CDR3 runs to 15 residues. In nucleotides, the CDR3 is TGTGCCAGCAGCTTATTTACTGAGAACACCGGGGAGCTGTTTTTT. Residues: CASSLFTENTGELFF.

This clone has a handful of counts. The CDR3 loop reads CASSRTADYGYTF. CDR3 DNA sequence: TGTGCCAGTAGTCGGACAGCGGACTATGGCTACACCTTC. This chain uses TRBV19 with TRBJ1-2; TRBD1 might be the D (6 bases). Trimming took 5 bases from V and 3 from J, leaving 10 bases between them. This CDR3 contains 13 residues. Germline lookup yields CDR1 LNHDA and CDR2 SQIVND (reference sequence).

This sequence joins TRBV7-3 and TRBJ1-2, with 9 bases aligning to TRBD1. Germline lookup yields CDR1 SGHTA and CDR2 FQGTGA. This CDR3 has 13 residues. The V gene end was trimmed by 5 bases and the J gene end by 8 bases; junction bases not matched to a gene: 6. CDR3 sequence reads: CASSAGQGSGYTF. The CDR3 DNA reads TGTGCCAGCAGCGCCGGACAGGGGAGCGGCTACACCTTC.

The chain links TRBV11-3 to TRBJ2-1; 10 nucleotides agree with TRBD2. V was pared by 3 bases and J by 2 bases, with 4 bases of the junction left unmatched. This CDR3 comprises 16 residues. Germline V gives CDR1 SGHNT, CDR2 YENEEA. The CDR3 DNA is TGTGCCAGCAGCTTTTCTAGCGGGAGCCCCTACAATGAGCAGTTCTTC. Translating gives CASSFSSGSPYNEQFF. The variable domain in full, completed from reference TRBV11-3 and TRBJ2-1, reads EAGVVQSPRYKIIEKKQPVAFWCNPISGHNTLYWYLQNLGQGPELLIRYENEEAVDDSQLPKDRFSAERLKGVDSTLKIQPAELGDSAVYLCASSFSSGSPYNEQFFGPGTRLTVL.

The chain joins TRBV5-4 to TRBJ1-2, with D hard to call. CDR1 and CDR2 from the germline V gene are SGHNT and YYREEE (reference sequence). Trimming left V 0 bases short and J 7 bases short, with 19 bases between. The CDR3 spans 16 residues. The CDR3 sequence: CASSLAFNDSSSGYTF. The CDR3 coding sequence is TGTGCCAGCAGCTTGGCCTTTAATGACTCGAGCAGTGGCTACACCTTC.

This clone was seen once. V usage is TRBV7-9 and J usage is TRBJ2-1; D is possibly TRBD1 (6 bases). This CDR3 spans 17 amino acids. Trimming shortened V by 6 bases and J by 0 bases, and 18 bases separated the two germline ends. CDR1 and CDR2 from the germline V gene are SEHNR and FQNEAQ (reference sequence). Here the CDR3 reads CASRSRQATHSYNEQFF. CDR3 DNA sequence: TGTGCCAGCAGGTCCAGACAGGCCACTCACTCCTACAATGAGCAGTTCTTC.

This clone appeared a single time. At one boundary the junction diverges from the germline segment, which might be a read error. This chain uses TRBV14 with TRBJ2-7; the match to TRBD2 covers 8 bases. CDR1 and CDR2 (germline): SGHDN, FVKESK. This CDR3 is 13 amino acids long. The CDR3 nucleotides read TGTGCCAGCAGCCAAGACATGGCGGGGGGCGTAAGGTTC. This gives the protein CASSQDMAGGVRF.

The gene calls are TRBV4-2 and TRBJ1-5; TRBD1 might be the D (5 bases). Germline V gene data show CDR1 as LGHNA and CDR2 as YNFKEQ. The length of the CDR3 is 15 residues. Trimming pared 0 bases from V and 4 bases from J, leaving 10 bases between. The CDR3 DNA reads TGTGCCAGCAGCCAAGACAGGGCACGGAATCAGCCCCAGCATTTT. The encoded protein is CASSQDRARNQPQHF.

The V gene is TRBV2, the J gene TRBJ1-5, with 8 bases fitting TRBD1. The CDR3 spans 14 residues. The trim removed 5 bases at V and 3 bases at J, leaving 3 bases unmatched. The V gene's germline CDR1 is SNHLY and CDR2 FYNNEI. In DNA, the CDR3 is TGTGCCAGCAGTCGGGACAGGAACAATCAGCCCCAGCATTTT. Protein: CASSRDRNNQPQHF.

The sample holds many counts of this clone. V usage is TRBV19 and J usage is TRBJ2-1, with a possible D match to TRBD1 (5 bases). The CDR3 is made up of 14 amino acids. V was shortened by 4 bases and J by 6 bases, with 13 bases between the two germline ends. Germline-derived CDR1 and CDR2 are LNHDA and SQIVND (reference sequence). CDR3: CASSTQQVGNEQFF. CDR3 bases: TGTGCCAGTAGTACCCAACAGGTGGGCAATGAGCAGTTCTTC.

The gene calls are TRBV11-3 and TRBJ2-4; 8 bases are shared with TRBD2. The CDR3 is made up of 14 amino acids. V lost 5 bases to trimming and J lost 9 bases; unmatched junction nucleotides: 9. CDR1 and CDR2 (germline): SGHNT, YENEEA. CDR3 DNA sequence: TGTGCCAGCAGCCTACGGCCGGGGGGGGGCATTCAGTACTTC. Amino acids: CASSLRPGGGIQYF.

This clone was counted only a few times. The chain carries TRBV2 and TRBJ2-3; no definite D call. Trimming removed 5 bases at V and 6 bases at J, with 6 bases between. The CDR3 spans 11 residues. Germline V CDR1 and CDR2: SNHLY, FYNNEI. The CDR3 DNA follows: TGTGCCAGCAGTTGGCGGGATACGCAGTATTTT. Translating it yields CASSWRDTQYF. The full variable domain, rest sourced from reference TRBV2 and TRBJ2-3, is EPEVTQTPSHQVTQMGQEVILRCVPISNHLYFYWYRQILGQKVEFLVSFYNNEISEKSEIFDDQFSVERPDGSNFTLKIRSTKLEDSAMYFCASSWRDTQYFGPGTRLTVL.

This rearrangement joins TRBV5-6 to TRBJ2-1; 12 nucleotides match TRBD2. This CDR3 region has 15 residues. Trimming at V came to 1 base and at J to 9 bases, leaving 5 bases not matched to a gene. Germline V gene data show CDR1 as SGHDT and CDR2 as YYEEEE. CDR3 bases: TGTGCCAGCAGCTTGCTAGCGGGAGGGTTGGCTGAGCAGTTCTTC. Translating gives CASSLLAGGLAEQFF.

V usage is TRBV4-1 and J usage is TRBJ2-5; the match to TRBD2 covers 7 bases. The CDR3 is 14 amino acids. J was trimmed by 5 bases and V by 5 bases; bases with no gene match: 8. CDR1 is MGHRA, CDR2 YSYEKL, per germline. The CDR3 is CASSAQGLVETQYF. The DNA of the CDR3 is TGCGCCAGCAGCGCCCAAGGACTAGTGGAGACCCAGTACTTC.

The chain employs TRBV7-3 and TRBJ2-1, with D possibly matching TRBD2 (5 bases). Germline values: CDR1 SGHTA, CDR2 FQGTGA. V dropped 3 bases and J dropped 8 bases, with 11 bases sitting between them. The CDR3 consists of 13 residues. Here the CDR3 DNA reads TGTGCCAGCAGCTTCCGGGAATGGGATGAGCAGTTCTTC. Protein: CASSFREWDEQFF.

The chain uses TRBV7-9 and TRBJ1-2; maybe TRBD1 (5 bases). The CDR3 runs 12 residues. Between the trimmed V and J ends, which lost 2 bases and 7 bases, there was a span of 8 bases. Germline CDR1 is SEHNR and CDR2 is FQNEAQ (reference sequence). CDR3 coding DNA: TGTGCCAGCAGCTTATCCGGGGGTGGCTACACCTTC. Encoded protein: CASSLSGGGYTF. Combining the CDR3 with reference TRBV7-9 and TRBJ1-2 gives the whole variable domain DTGVSQNPRHKITKRGQNVTFRCDPISEHNRLYWYRQTLGQGPEFLTYFQNEAQLEKSRLLSDRFSAERPKGSFSTLEIQRTEQGDSAMYLCASSLSGGGYTFGSGTRLTVV.

This chain links TRBV2 with TRBJ1-2; 7 nucleotides line up with TRBD1. The CDR3 runs to 12 residues. After removal of 10 bases from V and 5 bases from J, the junction contained 7 bases not matched to a gene. Germline values: CDR1 SNHLY, CDR2 FYNNEI. The CDR3 nucleotides are TGTGCCACCACCCCAGGGGGGTATGGCTACACCTTC. Translation gives CATTPGGYGYTF.

This clone came up a few times. The rearrangement uses TRBV30 and TRBJ1-1; 7 bases are a match to TRBD1. The J segment lost 1 base and the V segment lost 2 bases, leaving 13 bases of the junction unmatched. Per the germline V gene, CDR1 is GTSNPN and CDR2 is SVGIG (reference sequence). The CDR3 sequence is 17 residues long. The CDR3 here is CAWSLGQRPKGNTEAFF. The CDR3 DNA follows: TGTGCCTGGAGTTTGGGACAGCGCCCCAAGGGGAACACTGAAGCTTTCTTT.

The chain has TRBV30 and TRBJ1-1; TRBD1 might be the D (6 bases). Germline V gene sequence: CDR1 GTSNPN, CDR2 SVGIG (reference sequence). This CDR3 is 13 amino acids long. V lost 4 bases and J lost 7, with 16 bases in between. CDR3 nucleotides: TGTGCCTGGAATACAGGGTTTAGGGGTGAAGCTTTCTTT. Its translation is CAWNTGFRGEAFF.

This clone came up a few times. V gene TRBV5-1 combines with J gene TRBJ2-3; D call uncertain. Germline CDR1 SGHRS, CDR2 YFSETQ. V was clipped by 2 bases and J by 4 bases, with 17 bases between them. The CDR3 runs 16 residues. CDR3 in amino acids: CASSFGWSSHADTQYF. DNA of the CDR3: TGCGCCAGCAGCTTCGGCTGGAGCTCTCATGCAGATACGCAGTATTTT.

The V gene is TRBV6-1, the J gene TRBJ2-5; the D gene is possibly TRBD1 (6 bases). This CDR3 has 18 residues. Between the trimmed V and J ends, which lost 3 bases and 1 base, there was a span of 21 bases. From germline, CDR1 is MNHNS and CDR2 SASEGT. The CDR3 DNA is TGTGCCAGCAGTGATCCTCATGCAGGGGTCGATTTCCAAGAGACCCAGTACTTC. Amino acid sequence: CASSDPHAGVDFQETQYF.

The chain uses TRBV7-2 and TRBJ1-5; no clear D gene. Trimming took 2 bases from V and 4 from J, leaving 9 bases between them. The CDR3 is 14 amino acids. Germline V CDR1 and CDR2: SGHTA, FQGNSA. CDR3 DNA: TGTGCCAGCAGCTTATATCCCGGGAATCAGCCCCAGCATTTT. Its protein is CASSLYPGNQPQHF.

The sample holds a few counts of this clone. The gene calls are TRBV6-6 and TRBJ2-1, with 9 bases aligning to TRBD2. There are 15 residues in the CDR3. V was clipped by 6 bases and J by 5 bases; unmatched bases: 8. CDR1 is MNHNY, CDR2 SVGAGI, per germline (reference sequence). CDR3 in amino acids: CASRLAGVSNNEQFF. DNA of the CDR3: TGTGCCAGCAGATTAGCGGGAGTGTCTAACAATGAGCAGTTCTTC.

This clone came up once. This chain uses TRBV18 with TRBJ2-3; TRBD1 matches at 8 bases. The junction had 6 bases not matched to a gene; V was cut back by 2 bases and J by 2 bases. The CDR3 loop spans 16 amino acids. The V gene's germline CDR1 is KGHSH and CDR2 LQKENI. As DNA, the CDR3 is TGTGCCAGCTCACCAGATTTGGACAGGGCCACAGATACGCAGTATTTT. Amino acid sequence: CASSPDLDRATDTQYF.

The chain uses TRBV9 and TRBJ2-5; no firm D call. CDR1 and CDR2 from the germline V gene are SGDLS and YYNGEE. The CDR3 runs to 14 residues. Trimming pared 0 bases from V and 4 bases from J, leaving 10 bases between. The CDR3, as DNA: TGTGCCAGCAGCGTAGGGCTAGGTCGAGAGACCCAGTACTTC. It encodes CASSVGLGRETQYF.

In regard to this clone: Other DNA sequences in the same sample also yield this CDR3. V gene TRBV11-2 combines with J gene TRBJ2-3; D is perhaps TRBD1 (6 bases). The CDR3 totals 15 residues. Germline CDR1 is SGHAT and CDR2 is FQNNGV. Between the trimmed V and J ends, which lost 0 bases and 0 bases, there was a span of 7 bases. In DNA, the CDR3 is TGTGCCAGCAGCTTAGACAGGGGCAGCACAGATACGCAGTATTTT. Amino acid sequence: CASSLDRGSTDTQYF.